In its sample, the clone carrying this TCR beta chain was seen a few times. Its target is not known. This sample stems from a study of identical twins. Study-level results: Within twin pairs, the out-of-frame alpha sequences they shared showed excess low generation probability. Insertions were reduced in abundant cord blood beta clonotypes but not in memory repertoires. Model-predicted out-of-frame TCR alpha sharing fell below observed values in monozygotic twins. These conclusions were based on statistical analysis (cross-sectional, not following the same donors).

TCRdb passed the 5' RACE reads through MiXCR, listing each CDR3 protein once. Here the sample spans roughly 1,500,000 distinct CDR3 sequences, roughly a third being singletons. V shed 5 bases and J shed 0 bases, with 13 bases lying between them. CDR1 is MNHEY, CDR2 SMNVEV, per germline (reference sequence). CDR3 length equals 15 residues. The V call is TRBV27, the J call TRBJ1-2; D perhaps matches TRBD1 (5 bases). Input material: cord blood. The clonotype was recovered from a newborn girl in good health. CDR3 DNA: TGTGCCAGCAGTCTCACGACAGTCCCTAACTATGGCTACACCTTC. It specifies CASSLTTVPNYGYTF.